The present entry profiles one TCR beta chain with its context. Its specific antigen is unknown. No base quality information exists; no much larger clone differs at one position. The sample is drawn from a study of T cells in Graves' hyperthyroidism and ophthalmopathy (dated by TCRdb to the late 2010s). Background for the entire study: Peripheral blood was collected at initial diagnosis, before any treatment. The 100 discovery patients were randomly divided into training and test sets at a 7:3 ratio. After blood sampling, hyperthyroidism patients were treated with methimazole at a starting dose of 30 mg daily, and ophthalmopathy patients were treated with high-dose intravenous methylprednisolone. Thyroid tissue and blood T-cell repertoires from about six Graves' hyperthyroidism patients were also compared in the study. According to the paper, TCR Vbeta CDR3 sequencing was carried out on 120 to 150 peripheral blood samples, which came from fewer than 50 ophthalmopathy, fewer than 80 hyperthyroidism and some 17 progressor patients. Prospective prediction of ophthalmopathy was tested in an independent validation cohort consisting of 18 to 20 hyperthyroidism patients and some 17 patients who later progressed to ophthalmopathy. To identify distinguishing TCR V-J signatures, a discovery cohort of about 95 patients was used, comprising 40 to 45 with Graves' ophthalmopathy and about 59 with stable Graves' hyperthyroidism.

Broad study findings and their caveats: Most expanded thyroid clonotypes (frequency above 0.001) were also found in blood, which suggests that blood repertoires may mirror thyroid immune responses. In validation, the model predicted progression to ophthalmopathy with approximately 71% sensitivity and about 73% specificity, a median of 6.5 months before onset. No statistical method was used to fix the sample size in advance, and group allocation was not hidden from the investigators. In cross-validation, a model built on a 13 V-J signature told ophthalmopathy apart from stable hyperthyroidism with approximately 90% sensitivity and approximately 81% specificity, and in testing the same model reached 80%/75%.

A patient counted as having stable Graves' hyperthyroidism if no progression to ophthalmopathy occurred over 18 months of follow-up. Hyperthyroidism patients were newly diagnosed, with disease duration under 2 months, and aged 18 to 65 years. Exclusion was applied to patients with uncontrolled infections, other autoimmune diseases, pregnancy or lactation. Diagnoses were established on the basis of clinical symptoms, serum thyroxine and TRAb, thyroid ultrasound, and orbital computed tomography. PBMCs were isolated from 8 to 10 ml of fresh peripheral blood by Ficoll-Paque density gradient centrifugation. Total RNA was extracted using Trizol reagent, and RNA quality was assessed on an Agilent 2100 Bioanalyzer. Measured from the cysteine to the phenylalanine, the CDR3 is 14 residues long. The kept DNA is CDR3 alone, 42 bases in frame from the first base. CDR1 DFQATT and CDR2 SNEGSKA were looked up in the germline V gene (reference sequence). V sheds 0 bases and J sheds 4 bases, leaving 11 bases between their ends.

TCR beta CDR3 regions were amplified from RNA transcripts. A first-round RT-PCR of the TCR CDR3 used the HTBI primer set with the Qiagen OneStep RT-PCR kit. Libraries were constructed in a second round of multiplex PCR, after which size selection and purification were performed. Libraries were sequenced paired-end with 100 bp reads on an Illumina HiSeq2000. Turning to the authors' computational methods: Raw data were processed with SOAPnuke, discarding reads with adapters, uncalled bases, mean Phred below 15, or no exact constant-primer or identifier match. COPE v1.2.5 was used to merge high-quality paired reads, and clonotypes were defined as unique nucleotide sequences. Clonotypes were aligned to IMGT TRBV, TRBD and TRBJ reference segments using MiTCR v1.1. Analysis was restricted to V-J combinations with a frequency above 0.0001, which covered 99.2% of repertoires. The TCS score was defined as the ratio of F50 (clonal expansion) to E x V (chaos), calculated using BLOSUM62-based TCRdist between CDR3 peptides within each V-J. Welch's t-statistics and random forest reduced roughly 540 V-J features to some 14, which were used in a naive Bayes classifier (R e1071). Using fastp at Q25 and MiXCR, TCRdb reprocessed the public reads and kept productive beta chains. Each record represents a unique CDR3 protein, reported with the most common genes and DNA among its rows. The V and J calls, along with clone size, are taken from TCRdb and not from the paper's own processing. The sample table holds about 560,000 distinct CDR3 sequences, of which 13% to 15% were seen once. The ten top clones hold about 15% of the sample.

This clonotype originated in a woman between 35 and 50 years old with Graves' hyperthyroidism. The rearranged segments are TRBV20-1 and TRBJ2-3; the best D guess is TRBD2, with 5 bases matching. Sequencing was performed on blood. The nucleotide sequence is TGCAGTGCTAGAGATAGCCTAGCCGCAGATACGCAGTATTTT. It is translated as CSARDSLAADTQYF.